The 8 T cell receptor beta chains presented below share a single source sample, sequenced in a study of CD8 T cells in ankylosing spondylitis. TCRdb ran MiXCR on the 5' RACE reads and lists one entry per CDR3 protein. The table has 200,000 to 250,000 distinct CDR3 sequences, 20% to 30% seen once. The sequenced sample was blood, either unsorted or a sorted T cell fraction (not recorded which). These receptors all come from a male donor with ankylosing spondylitis or in good health (not recorded which).

There are many counts of this clonotype. J is TRBJ1-2 and V is TRBV5-1; a possible D gene is TRBD1 (6 bases). V gave up 0 bases and J gave up 3 bases, with 9 bases separating them. The CDR3 contains 14 residues. CDR1 is SGHRS and CDR2 is YFSETQ in the germline V gene. The CDR3 region is CASSLGQADYGYTF. The CDR3, as DNA: TGCGCCAGCAGCTTGGGACAGGCGGACTATGGCTACACCTTC.

This clonotype was counted ten times or more. J is TRBJ2-2 and V is TRBV29-1; D is ambiguous. The germline V gene encodes CDR1 SQVTM and CDR2 ANQGSEA. This CDR3 spans 12 amino acids. V was trimmed by 5 bases and J by 6 bases, leaving 10 bases between them. In DNA form, the CDR3 reads TGCAGCGTTATTAAGGGCGCCGGGGAGCTGTTTTTT. Its protein is CSVIKGAGELFF.

This clonotype was picked up a small number of times. The rearrangement joins TRBV20-1 to TRBJ2-5; 7 bases align to TRBD1. The CDR3 consists of 15 residues. V was pared by 1 base and J by 0 bases, with 5 bases of the junction left unmatched. Germline values: CDR1 DFQATT, CDR2 SNEGSKA (reference sequence). The CDR3 is CSARAATGNQETQYF. CDR3 sequence (DNA): TGCAGTGCTAGAGCCGCGACAGGGAACCAAGAGACCCAGTACTTC.

This clonotype was recorded at least ten times. CDR3 sequence reads: CASSLEGGDYGYTF. The CDR3 nucleotides read TGTGCCAGCAGCTTGGAGGGCGGGGACTATGGCTACACCTTC. The rearrangement links TRBV7-3 to TRBJ1-2; D is ambiguous. Germline-derived CDR1 and CDR2 are SGHTA and FQGTGA. The CDR3 totals 14 residues. The V end was cut by 3 bases, the J end by 3 bases, with 11 bases between.

The V gene is TRBV29-1, the J gene TRBJ2-5, with D perhaps TRBD1 (5 bases). Germline V lookup: CDR1 SQVTM, CDR2 ANQGSEA. Trimming left V 4 bases short and J 2 bases short, with 8 bases between. The CDR3 consists of 12 residues. CDR3 nucleotides: TGCAGCGTTGTTAACAGGCAAGAGACCCAGTACTTC. It encodes CSVVNRQETQYF. Full variable domain (outside the CDR3, taken from reference TRBV29-1 and TRBJ2-5): SAVISQKPSRDICQRGTSLTIQCQVDSQVTMMFWYRQQPGQSLTLIATANQGSEATYESGFVIDKFPISRPNLTFSTLTVSNMSPEDSSIYLCSVVNRQETQYFGPGTRLLVL.

This chain joins TRBV20-1 and TRBJ2-7; 9 nucleotides align to TRBD1. The CDR3 loop spans 12 amino acids. The junction had 2 bases not matched to a gene; V was cut back by 5 bases and J by 3 bases. Germline values: CDR1 DFQATT, CDR2 SNEGSKA (reference sequence). The DNA of the CDR3 is TGCAGTGCTGGGACAGGGATCTACGAGCAGTACTTC. Translating gives CSAGTGIYEQYF.

The gene calls are TRBV7-9 and TRBJ2-3; D gene uncertain. The germline V gene encodes CDR1 SEHNR and CDR2 FQNEAQ (reference sequence). Trimming stripped 4 bases from V and 6 bases from J, with 14 bases between. The length of the CDR3 is 14 residues. CDR3 coding DNA: TGTGCCAGCAGCTCATCCATAAGCTCGGATACGCAGTATTTT. It encodes CASSSSISSDTQYF.

This clonotype was recorded many times. The rearrangement uses TRBV29-1 and TRBJ1-2, with TRBD1 matching over 9 bases. Germline V gene lookup returns CDR1 SQVTM and CDR2 ANQGSEA. J gave up 4 bases and V 5 bases, and 5 bases lay outside the gene matches. The CDR3 runs to 13 residues. The CDR3 DNA is TGCAGCGTTAGGGGACAGGGAAGCTATGGCTACACCTTC. As protein: CSVRGQGSYGYTF. The complete variable domain, with remaining parts taken from reference TRBV29-1 and TRBJ1-2, reads SAVISQKPSRDICQRGTSLTIQCQVDSQVTMMFWYRQQPGQSLTLIATANQGSEATYESGFVIDKFPISRPNLTFSTLTVSNMSPEDSSIYLCSVRGQGSYGYTFGSGTRLTVV.